A selection of T cell receptor beta chains follows, all from one sample in a study of CD8+CD57+ T cells in acquired aplastic anemia. MiXCR was run by TCRdb on the reads, yielding one entry per CDR3 protein. The sample yields 270,000 or so distinct CDR3 sequences, roughly 82% seen once. Sequencing was carried out using sorted CD4+, CD8+, or CD8+CD57+ T cells (not recorded which) from PBMCs. Receptor source: a human donor with aplastic anemia. The CDR3 runs from the conserved cysteine through the conserved F or W. The D gene is left open where the match is weak. Expanded clones get a size class; other rows say once, few or many, or leave the size out.

>-|-|TRBV9|TRBJ1-2
CASSVGEDTQYFGYTF
-
>-|once|TRBV7-8|TRBJ1-6
CASSLEGGPDTPYLHF
TGTGCCAGCAGCTTAGAGGGAGGCCCCGATACGCCGTATCTCCACTTT
>-|-|TRBV2|TRBJ2-3
CASGVGGPYTQYF
TGTGCCAGCGGGGTCGGGGGTCCCTATACGCAGTATTTT
>-|-|TRBV7-8|TRBJ2-3
CASSFQATGTDTQYF
TGTGCCAGCAGCTTTCAGGCAACTGGCACAGATACGCAGTATTTT
>-|-|TRBV20-1|TRBJ1-5
CSASRWGRKTQHF
TGCAGTGCCAGTAGATGGGGACGCAAGACCCAGCATTTT
>-|-|TRBV7-2|TRBJ2-2
CASSPTSPPNRELFF
TGCGCCAGCAGCCCTACATCGCCCCCGAACAGGGAGCTGTTTTTT
>-|-|TRBV3-2|TRBJ2-3
CASSQDMQGGSLKLYF
TGTGCCAGCAGCCAAGACATGCAGGGCGGCAGCCTGAAGCTTTATTTT
>TRBD1|-|TRBV11-2|TRBJ2-1
CASSLTGDGSYNEQFF
TGTGCCAGCAGCTTAACAGGGGACGGCTCCTACAATGAGCAGTTCTTC
>-|-|TRBV9|TRBJ2-2
CASSDRGQDPNTRELFF
TGTGCCAGCAGCGACCGTGGCCAGGACCCGAACACCCGGGAGCTGTTTTTT
>-|-|TRBV5-1|TRBJ2-1
CASSLGQVHEQFF
TGCGCCAGCAGCTTGGGGCAGGTCCATGAGCAGTTCTTC
>-|-|TRBV9|TRBJ2-7
CASGVAGHIQDLYF
TGTGCCAGCGGCGTAGCTGGGCACATTCAGGACTTGTACTTC
>TRBD1|-|TRBV7-2|TRBJ1-2
CASSQGQVNYGYTF
TGTGCCAGCAGCCAAGGACAGGTTAACTATGGCTACACCTTC
>-|-|TRBV11-3|TRBJ2-3
CASSLETTGHTDTQYF
TGTGCCAGCAGCCTAGAGACGACAGGTCACACAGATACGCAGTATTTT
>-|-|TRBV7-8|TRBJ2-3
CASSVDPDETQFF
TGTGCCAGCAGCGTCGATCCAGACGAGACACAGTTTTTC
>-|-|TRBV10-3|TRBJ1-6
CAISVGDLYSPLHF
TGTGCCATCAGTGTTGGGGACCTTTATTCACCCCTCCACTTT
>-|-|TRBV7-4|TRBJ2-7
CASSIASSYEQYF
TGTGCCAGTAGTATTGCTAGCTCCTACGAGCAGTACTTC
>-|-|TRBV2|TRBJ2-5
CASMTAETQYF
TGTGCCAGCATGACGGCGGAGACCCAGTACTTC
>-|once|TRBV9|TRBJ2-5
CASSGEGGHAAQHF
TGTGCCAGCAGTGGTGAAGGCGGGCACGCCGCCCAGCACTTC
>TRBD1|-|TRBV5-4|TRBJ1-5
CASRQGGMGDQPQHF
TGTGCCAGCCGACAGGGTGGTATGGGGGATCAGCCCCAGCATTTT
>-|-|TRBV7-6|TRBJ2-2
CASSLPSGRTTQTNTGELFF
TGTGCCAGCAGCCTCCCTTCGGGCAGGACGACACAAACGAACACCGGGGAGCTGTTTTTT
>-|-|TRBV9|TRBJ2-3
CASGVAASVGSVTQYF
TGTGCCAGCGGCGTAGCCGCGAGCGTCGGGTCAGTTACGCAGTATTTT
>-|-|TRBV15|TRBJ2-5
CATSGRGLAETQYF
TGTGCCACCAGCGGCCGGGGCCTCGCCGAGACCCAGTACTTC
>-|-|TRBV15|TRBJ2-7
CATSPQGHSYEQYF
TGTGCCACCAGCCCGCAGGGGCACTCCTACGAGCAGTACTTC
>-|-|TRBV11-2|TRBJ1-1
CASSLGGGLNTEAFF
TGTGCCAGCAGCTTGGGTGGAGGGTTGAACACTGAAGCTTTCTTT
>-|-|TRBV2|TRBJ1-4
CASSPPTNEKLFF
TGTGCCAGCAGTCCCCCCACTAATGAAAAACTGTTTTTT
>TRBD1|-|TRBV7-9|TRBJ2-5
CATSRGTEQETHYF
TGTGCCACCAGCAGAGGGACAGAGCAAGAGACCCACTACTTC
>-|-|TRBV7-2|TRBJ2-3
CASSLAPDAKALSF
TGTGCCAGCAGCTTAGCGCCAGATGCGAAAGCCCTTTCCTTT
>TRBD1|-|TRBV7-9|TRBJ1-2
CASSLKGGGGYGYTF
TGTGCCAGCAGCTTGAAAGGGGGCGGCGGCTATGGCTACACCTTC
>-|once|TRBV5-1|TRBJ2-3
CASSDYRVNATQYF
TGCGCCAGCAGCGATTACAGAGTCAACGCTACGCAGTATTTT
>TRBD1|-|TRBV9|TRBJ1-3
CASSARGTGVNTDF
TGTGCCAGCAGCGCCCGGGGGACAGGTGTGAACACTGATTTT
>TRBD1|-|TRBV12-5|TRBJ1-3
CASGFHRGYSGNTIYF
TGTGCTAGTGGTTTCCACAGGGGGTACTCTGGAAACACCATATATTTT
>-|-|TRBV7-6|TRBJ1-1
CASTLDRVPSGANFF
TGTGCCAGCACCCTAGATCGGGTCCCCTCTGGTGCCAACTTCTTT
>-|-|TRBV5-5|TRBJ2-7
CASSLDLREQYF
TGTGCCAGCAGCTTAGATCTGAGGGAGCAGTACTTC
>-|-|TRBV2|TRBJ2-3
CASGGGERDETYF
TGTGCCAGCGGGGGCGGGGAACGAGATGAGACGTATTTT
>-|-|TRBV9|TRBJ2-3
CASSEGGAATQFF
TGTGCCAGCAGCGAAGGGGGAGCAGCGACGCAGTTTTTT
>-|-|TRBV7-2|TRBJ2-5
CASYNPGLGETQYF
TGTGCCAGCTATAACCCGGGGTTAGGAGAGACCCAGTACTTC
>-|-|TRBV7-9|TRBJ1-2
CASSSRERGWGYGYTF
TGTGCCAGCAGCTCTCGAGAAAGGGGGTGGGGCTATGGGTACACCTTC
>TRBD1|-|TRBV2|TRBJ2-5
CAGQGARGAQYF
TGTGCCGGCCAGGGGGCTAGGGGGGCCCAGTACTTC
>-|once|TRBV7-9|TRBJ2-7
CASSPRRGSGALLYEQYF
TGTGCCAGCAGTCCGCGGCGGGGCTCAGGCGCCCTCCTCTACGAGCAGTACTTC
>-|-|TRBV7-2|TRBJ2-7
CASSGGLSTDRQYEQYF
TGTGCCAGCAGTGGGGGACTCAGCACAGATAGGCAGTATGAGCAGTACTTC
>TRBD1|-|TRBV5-8|TRBJ2-3
CASSLTGADTQYF
TGTGCCAGCAGCTTGACAGGGGCAGATACGCAGTATTTT
>TRBD1|-|TRBV2|TRBJ1-1
CASRQTGDRAEAFF
TGTGCCAGCAGGCAAACCGGGGACAGGGCGGAAGCTTTCTTT
>-|-|TRBV7-9|TRBJ1-4
CASSLASTNLFLSF
TGTGCCAGCAGCTTGGCCTCAACTAATTTATTCCTGTCATTT
>-|-|TRBV7-3|TRBJ2-1
CASSLNGGSNKQVF
TGTGCCAGCAGCTTAAATGGGGGTTCGAACAAGCAGGTGTTC
>TRBD1|-|TRBV10-3|TRBJ1-1
CAISVRGQGTEAFF
TGTGCCATCAGTGTTAGGGGGCAGGGTACTGAAGCTTTCTTT
>-|-|TRBV11-1|TRBJ2-3
CASGLALTADTQCF
TGTGCCAGCGGCTTAGCGCTGACAGCAGATACGCAGTGTTTT
>-|-|TRBV5-4|TRBJ2-7
CAGSFTSEPYEQYF
TGTGCCGGCAGCTTTACTAGTGAACCCTACGAGCAGTACTTC
>-|few|TRBV7-3|TRBJ1-1
CASSSTAGGEAFF
TGTGCCAGCAGCTCCACTGCAGGCGGTGAAGCTTTCTTT
>TRBD1|few|TRBV20-1|TRBJ2-3
CSARLGTGSTDTQYF
TGCAGTGCTAGATTAGGGACAGGAAGCACAGATACGCAGTATTTT
>-|few|TRBV5-8|TRBJ2-3
CASRDASTDTQYF
TGTGCCAGCAGGGATGCTAGCACAGATACGCAGTATTTT
>-|few|TRBV7-6|TRBJ2-5
CASSTRSYQETQYF
TGTGCCAGCAGCACTAGATCGTACCAAGAGACCCAGTACTTC
>-|-|TRBV7-6|TRBJ2-6
CASSLAHGSKDTHLTF
TGTGCCAGCAGCTTAGCCCACGGGTCAAAAGACACCCACCTGACTTTC
>-|-|TRBV5-6|TRBJ2-1
CASSLGEGGPSSEQFF
TGTGCCAGCAGCTTGGGGGAGGGGGGTCCCTCTAGTGAGCAGTTCTTC
>TRBD2|-|TRBV7-9|TRBJ2-3
CASSFKRSGGPDEQYF
TGTGCCAGCAGCTTTAAAAGAAGCGGGGGGCCCGATGAGCAGTATTTT